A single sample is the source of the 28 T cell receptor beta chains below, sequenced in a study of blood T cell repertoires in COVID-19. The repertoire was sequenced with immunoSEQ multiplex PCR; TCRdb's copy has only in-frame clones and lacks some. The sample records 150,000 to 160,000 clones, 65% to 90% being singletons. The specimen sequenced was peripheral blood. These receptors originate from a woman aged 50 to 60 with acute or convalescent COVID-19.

The CDR3 loop is CASSKFGDTPTIEQFF. The CDR3 nucleotides read TGTGCCAGCAGCAAATTCGGGGACACTCCAACAATTGAGCAGTTCTTC. The J gene is TRBJ2-1, the V gene TRBV21-1; the D call in the table, TRBD1, was not verified against the DNA. TRBV21-1 is designated a pseudogene. The CDR3 is made up of 16 amino acids.

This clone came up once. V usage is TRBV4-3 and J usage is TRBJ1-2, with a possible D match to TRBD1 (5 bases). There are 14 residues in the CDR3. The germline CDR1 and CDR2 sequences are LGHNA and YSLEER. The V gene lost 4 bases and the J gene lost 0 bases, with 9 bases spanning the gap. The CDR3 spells CASSPPTANYGYTF. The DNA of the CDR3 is TGCGCCAGCAGCCCCCCGACAGCTAACTATGGCTACACCTTC.

Written as DNA, the CDR3 is TGTGCCAGCAGCACCGGACTAGCCTACGAGCAGTACTTC. This encodes CASSTGLAYEQYF. The chain combines TRBV5-6 with TRBJ2-7; 7 bases match TRBD2. This CDR3 spans 13 amino acids. V was pared by 4 bases and J by 2 bases, with 3 bases of the junction left unmatched. Germline V gene lookup returns CDR1 SGHDT and CDR2 YYEEEE. The whole variable domain, remainder taken from reference TRBV5-6 and TRBJ2-7, is DAGVTQSPTHLIKTRGQQVTLRCSPKSGHDTVSWYQQALGQGPQFIFQYYEEEERQRGNFPDRFSGHQFPNYSSELNVNALLLGDSALYLCASSTGLAYEQYFGPGTRLTVT.

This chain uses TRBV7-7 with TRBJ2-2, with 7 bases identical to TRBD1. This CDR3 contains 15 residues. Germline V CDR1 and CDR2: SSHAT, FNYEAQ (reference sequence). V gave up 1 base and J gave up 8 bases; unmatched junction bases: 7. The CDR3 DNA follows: TGTGCCAGCAGCTTAGAGGGGGCCTCGAAGGGGGAGCTGTTTTTT. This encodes CASSLEGASKGELFF.

CDR3 nucleotide sequence: TGCAGCGTCGTGCGTGGTTACGAGCAGTACTTC. Residues: CSVVRGYEQYF. The gene calls are TRBV29-1 and TRBJ2-7; D call uncertain. The CDR3 contains 11 residues. Germline lookup yields CDR1 SQVTM and CDR2 ANQGSEA. Trimming shortened V by 6 bases and J by 4 bases, and 10 bases separated the two germline ends.

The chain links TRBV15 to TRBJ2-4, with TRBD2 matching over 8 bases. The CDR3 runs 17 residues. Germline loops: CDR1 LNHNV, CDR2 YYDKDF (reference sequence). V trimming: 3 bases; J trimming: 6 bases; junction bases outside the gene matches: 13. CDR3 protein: CATSSPRGGTKRNIQYF. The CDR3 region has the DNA TGTGCCACCAGCAGCCCCCGCGGGGGGACCAAAAGAAACATTCAGTACTTC.

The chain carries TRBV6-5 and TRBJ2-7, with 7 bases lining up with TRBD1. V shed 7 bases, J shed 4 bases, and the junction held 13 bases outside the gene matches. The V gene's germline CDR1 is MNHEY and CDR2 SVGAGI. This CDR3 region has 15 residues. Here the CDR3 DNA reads TGTGCCAGCAAGTTAGGTAAGGACAGGACGTACGAGCAGTACTTC. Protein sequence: CASKLGKDRTYEQYF.

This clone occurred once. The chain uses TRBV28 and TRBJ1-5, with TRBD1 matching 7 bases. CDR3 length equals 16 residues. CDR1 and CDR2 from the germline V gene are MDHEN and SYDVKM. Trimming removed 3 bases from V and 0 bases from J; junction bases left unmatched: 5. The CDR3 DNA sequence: TGTGCCAGCAGTTTCCTGGACAGGCTTAGCAATCAGCCCCAGCATTTT. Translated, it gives CASSFLDRLSNQPQHF.

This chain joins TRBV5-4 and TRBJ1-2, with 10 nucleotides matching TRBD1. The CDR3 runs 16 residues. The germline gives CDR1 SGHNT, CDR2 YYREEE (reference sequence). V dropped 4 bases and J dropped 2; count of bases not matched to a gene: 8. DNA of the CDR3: TGTGCCAGCAGCCCTGGACAGGGGGTCGACAACTATGGCTACACCTTC. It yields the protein CASSPGQGVDNYGYTF.

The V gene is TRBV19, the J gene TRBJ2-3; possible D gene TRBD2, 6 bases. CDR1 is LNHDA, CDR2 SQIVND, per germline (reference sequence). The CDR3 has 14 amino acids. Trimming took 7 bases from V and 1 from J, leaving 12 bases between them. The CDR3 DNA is TGTGCCAGTAAAAGCGCTAGCGGCACAGATACGCAGTATTTT. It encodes CASKSASGTDTQYF.

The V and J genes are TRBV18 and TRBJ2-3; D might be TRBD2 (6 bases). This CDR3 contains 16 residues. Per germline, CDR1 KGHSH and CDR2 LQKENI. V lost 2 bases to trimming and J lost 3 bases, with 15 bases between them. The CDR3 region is CASSPRSGTPTDTQYF. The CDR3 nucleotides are TGTGCCAGCTCACCAAGATCCGGGACTCCGACAGATACGCAGTATTTT.

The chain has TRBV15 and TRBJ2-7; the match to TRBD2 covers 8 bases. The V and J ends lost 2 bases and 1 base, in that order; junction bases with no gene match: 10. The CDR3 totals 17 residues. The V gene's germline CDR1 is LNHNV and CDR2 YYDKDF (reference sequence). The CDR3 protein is CATSRTLSTSGSYEQYF. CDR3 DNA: TGTGCCACCAGCAGAACTCTTAGCACTAGCGGATCCTACGAGCAGTACTTC.

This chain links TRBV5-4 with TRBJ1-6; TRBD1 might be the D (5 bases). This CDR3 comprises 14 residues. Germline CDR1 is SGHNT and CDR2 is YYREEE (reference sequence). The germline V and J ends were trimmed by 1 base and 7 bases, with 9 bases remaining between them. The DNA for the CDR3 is TGTGCCAGCAGCTTGTCAGGGAAGAATTCACCCCTCCACTTT. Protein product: CASSLSGKNSPLHF.

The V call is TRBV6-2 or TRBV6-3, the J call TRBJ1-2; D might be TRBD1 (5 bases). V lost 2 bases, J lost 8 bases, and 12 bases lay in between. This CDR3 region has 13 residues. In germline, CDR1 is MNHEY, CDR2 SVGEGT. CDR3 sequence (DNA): TGTGCCAGCAGTTACGCGCGGGACGGAGGCTACACCTTC. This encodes CASSYARDGGYTF.

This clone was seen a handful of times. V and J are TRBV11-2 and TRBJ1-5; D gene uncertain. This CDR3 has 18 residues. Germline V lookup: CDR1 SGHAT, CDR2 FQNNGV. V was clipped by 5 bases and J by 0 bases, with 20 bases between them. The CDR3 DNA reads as TGTGCCAGCAGCACTTATCCCGCCGCGGGCCATAGCAATCAGCCCCAGCATTTT. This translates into CASSTYPAAGHSNQPQHF.

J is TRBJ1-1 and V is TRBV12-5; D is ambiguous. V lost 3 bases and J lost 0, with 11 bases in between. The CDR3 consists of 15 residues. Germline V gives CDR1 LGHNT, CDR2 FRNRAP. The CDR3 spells CASGFRPGMNTEAFF. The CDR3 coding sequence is TGTGCTAGTGGTTTTCGCCCGGGGATGAACACTGAAGCTTTCTTT.

CDR3 bases: TGTGCCAGCCGGGGACAGGGGTTGTACGAGCAGTACTTC. This codes for CASRGQGLYEQYF. The rearrangement links TRBV27 to TRBJ2-7, with TRBD1 matching over 10 bases. Germline loops: CDR1 MNHEY, CDR2 SMNVEV (reference sequence). This CDR3 contains 13 residues. After removal of 8 bases from V and 4 bases from J, the junction contained 5 bases not matched to a gene.

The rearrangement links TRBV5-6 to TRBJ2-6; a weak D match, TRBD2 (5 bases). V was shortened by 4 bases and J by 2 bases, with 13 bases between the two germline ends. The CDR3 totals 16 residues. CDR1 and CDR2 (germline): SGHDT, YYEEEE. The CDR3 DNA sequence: TGTGCCAGCAGCGCCAGTTCGCGGGCTGGGGCCAACGTCCTGACTTTC. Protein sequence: CASSASSRAGANVLTF.

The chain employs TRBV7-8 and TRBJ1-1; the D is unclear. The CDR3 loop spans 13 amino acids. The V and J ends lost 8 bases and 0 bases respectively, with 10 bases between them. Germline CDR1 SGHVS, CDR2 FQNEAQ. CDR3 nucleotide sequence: TGTGCCAGCCTAAGCCTCGTGAACACTGAAGCTTTCTTT. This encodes CASLSLVNTEAFF.

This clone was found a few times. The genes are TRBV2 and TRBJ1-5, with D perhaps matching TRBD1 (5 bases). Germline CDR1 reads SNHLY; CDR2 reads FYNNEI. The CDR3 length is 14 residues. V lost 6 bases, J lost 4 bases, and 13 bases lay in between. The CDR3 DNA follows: TGTGCCAGCAGCAGAGCAGGGTCGAATCAGCCCCAGCATTTT. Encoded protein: CASSRAGSNQPQHF.

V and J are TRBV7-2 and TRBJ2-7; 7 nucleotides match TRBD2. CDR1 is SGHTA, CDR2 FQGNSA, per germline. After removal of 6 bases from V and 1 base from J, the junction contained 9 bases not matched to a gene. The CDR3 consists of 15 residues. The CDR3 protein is CASRSGLVESYEQYF. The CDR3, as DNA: TGTGCCAGCAGGTCTGGACTAGTCGAGTCCTACGAGCAGTACTTC.

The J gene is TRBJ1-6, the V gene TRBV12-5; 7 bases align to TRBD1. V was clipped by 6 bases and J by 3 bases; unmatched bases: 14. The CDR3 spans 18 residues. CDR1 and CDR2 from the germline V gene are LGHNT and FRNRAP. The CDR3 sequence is CASGQDYTGVRYNSPLHF. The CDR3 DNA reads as TGTGCTAGTGGCCAGGATTATACAGGGGTACGCTATAATTCACCCCTCCACTTT.

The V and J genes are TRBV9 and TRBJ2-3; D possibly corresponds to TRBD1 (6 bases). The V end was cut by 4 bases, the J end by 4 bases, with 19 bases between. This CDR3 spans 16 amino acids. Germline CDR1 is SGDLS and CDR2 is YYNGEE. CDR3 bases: TGTGCCAGCAGCCCAGGGTCGGTGGGGGCACCAGATACGCAGTATTTT. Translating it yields CASSPGSVGAPDTQYF.

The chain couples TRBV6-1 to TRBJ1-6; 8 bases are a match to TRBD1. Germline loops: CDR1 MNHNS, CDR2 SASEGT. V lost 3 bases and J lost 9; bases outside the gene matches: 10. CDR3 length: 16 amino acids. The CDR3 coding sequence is TGTGCCAGCAGTGAGTTGGGGACAGGTTCATTTTCACCCCTCCACTTT. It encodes CASSELGTGSFSPLHF.

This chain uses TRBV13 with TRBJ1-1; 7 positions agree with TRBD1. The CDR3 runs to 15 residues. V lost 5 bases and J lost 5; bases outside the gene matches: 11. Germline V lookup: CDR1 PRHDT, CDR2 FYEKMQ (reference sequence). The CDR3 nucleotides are TGTGCCAGCAGCCCGTCCTCGACAGGGTCGACTGAAGCTTTCTTT. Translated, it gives CASSPSSTGSTEAFF.

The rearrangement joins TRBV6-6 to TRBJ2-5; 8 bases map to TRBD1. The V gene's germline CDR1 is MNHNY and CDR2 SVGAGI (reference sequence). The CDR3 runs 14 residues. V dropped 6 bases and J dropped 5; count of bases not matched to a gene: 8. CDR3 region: CASRPGGAGETQYF. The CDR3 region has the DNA TGTGCCAGCAGGCCAGGGGGCGCGGGGGAGACCCAGTACTTC.

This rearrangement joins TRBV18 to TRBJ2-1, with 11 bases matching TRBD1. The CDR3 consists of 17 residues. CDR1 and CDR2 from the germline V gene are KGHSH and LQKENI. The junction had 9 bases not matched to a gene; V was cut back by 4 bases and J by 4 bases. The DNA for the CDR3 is TGTGCCAGCTCACTTCAATCCGGGACAGGGGGATACAATGAGCAGTTCTTC. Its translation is CASSLQSGTGGYNEQFF.

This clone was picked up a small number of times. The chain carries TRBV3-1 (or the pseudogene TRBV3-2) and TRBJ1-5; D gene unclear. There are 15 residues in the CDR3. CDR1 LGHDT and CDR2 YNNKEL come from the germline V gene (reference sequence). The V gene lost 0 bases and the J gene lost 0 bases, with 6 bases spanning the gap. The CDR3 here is CASSQDTYSNQPQHF. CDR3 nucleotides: TGTGCCAGCAGCCAAGACACTTATAGCAATCAGCCCCAGCATTTT.